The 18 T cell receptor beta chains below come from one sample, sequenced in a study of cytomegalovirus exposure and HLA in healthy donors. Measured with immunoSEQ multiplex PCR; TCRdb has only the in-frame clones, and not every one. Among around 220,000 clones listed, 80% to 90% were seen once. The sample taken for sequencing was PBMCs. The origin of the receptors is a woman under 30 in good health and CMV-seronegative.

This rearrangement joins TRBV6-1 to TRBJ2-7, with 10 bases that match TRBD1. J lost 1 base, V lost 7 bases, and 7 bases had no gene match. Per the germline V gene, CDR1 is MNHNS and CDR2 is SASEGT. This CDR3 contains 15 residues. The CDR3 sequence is CASKEGQGESYEQYF. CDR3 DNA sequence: TGTGCCAGCAAAGAAGGACAGGGGGAATCCTACGAGCAGTACTTC.

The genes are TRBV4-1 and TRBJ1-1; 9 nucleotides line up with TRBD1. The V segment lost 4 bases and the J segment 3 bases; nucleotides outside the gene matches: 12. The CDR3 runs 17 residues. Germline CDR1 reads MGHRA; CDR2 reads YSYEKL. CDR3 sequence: CASSPLRDREWDTEAFF. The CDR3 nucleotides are TGCGCCAGCAGCCCCCTCCGGGACAGGGAGTGGGACACTGAAGCTTTCTTT.

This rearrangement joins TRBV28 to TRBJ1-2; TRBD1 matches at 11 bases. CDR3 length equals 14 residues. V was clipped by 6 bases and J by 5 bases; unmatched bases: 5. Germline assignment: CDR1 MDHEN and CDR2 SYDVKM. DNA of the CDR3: TGTGCCAGCAGACGGACAGGGGGCCTGTATGGCTACACCTTC. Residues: CASRRTGGLYGYTF.

In nucleotides, the CDR3 is TGTGCCAGCATCCAGCATAAAGGACTAGCGGGAGAAAACGAGCAGTACTTC. Its translation: CASIQHKGLAGENEQYF. The V gene is TRBV28, the J gene TRBJ2-7; 13 nucleotides align to TRBD2. CDR3 length: 17 amino acids. V shed 7 bases, J shed 5 bases, and the junction held 14 bases outside the gene matches. Germline-derived CDR1 and CDR2 are MDHEN and SYDVKM.

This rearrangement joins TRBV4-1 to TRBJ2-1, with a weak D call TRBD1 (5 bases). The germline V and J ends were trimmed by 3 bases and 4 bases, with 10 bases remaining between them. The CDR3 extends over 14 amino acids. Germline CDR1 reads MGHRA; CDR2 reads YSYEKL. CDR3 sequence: CASSQNGAYNEQFF. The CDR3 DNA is TGCGCCAGCAGCCAGAATGGGGCGTACAATGAGCAGTTCTTC.

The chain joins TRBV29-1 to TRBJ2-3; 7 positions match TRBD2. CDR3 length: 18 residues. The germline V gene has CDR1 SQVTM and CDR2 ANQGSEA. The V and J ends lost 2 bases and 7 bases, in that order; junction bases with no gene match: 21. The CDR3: CSVEYPFGASGPVNTQYF. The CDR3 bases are TGCAGCGTTGAATATCCCTTTGGAGCTAGCGGTCCAGTCAATACGCAGTATTTT.

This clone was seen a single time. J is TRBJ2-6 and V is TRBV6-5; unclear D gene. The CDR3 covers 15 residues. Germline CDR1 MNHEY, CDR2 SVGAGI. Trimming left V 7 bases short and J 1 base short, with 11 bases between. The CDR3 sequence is CASNPSGSGANVLTF. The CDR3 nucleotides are TGTGCCAGCAACCCCTCGGGTTCTGGGGCCAACGTCCTGACTTTC.

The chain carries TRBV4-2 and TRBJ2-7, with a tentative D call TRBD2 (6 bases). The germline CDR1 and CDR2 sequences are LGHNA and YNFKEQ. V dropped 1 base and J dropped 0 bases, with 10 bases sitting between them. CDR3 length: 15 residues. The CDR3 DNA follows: TGTGCCAGCAGCCAAGCCGCCGGGAGCTCCTACGAGCAGTACTTC. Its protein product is CASSQAAGSSYEQYF.

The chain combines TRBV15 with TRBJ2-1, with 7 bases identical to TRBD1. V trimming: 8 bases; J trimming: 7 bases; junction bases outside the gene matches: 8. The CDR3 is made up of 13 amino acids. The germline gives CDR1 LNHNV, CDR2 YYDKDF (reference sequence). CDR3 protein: CATGDRAKNEQFF. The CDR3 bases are TGTGCCACCGGAGACAGGGCTAAGAATGAGCAGTTCTTC.

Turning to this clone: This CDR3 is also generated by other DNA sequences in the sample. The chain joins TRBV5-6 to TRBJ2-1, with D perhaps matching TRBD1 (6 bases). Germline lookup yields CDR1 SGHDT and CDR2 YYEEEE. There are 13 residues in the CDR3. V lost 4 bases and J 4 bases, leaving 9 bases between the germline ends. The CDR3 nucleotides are TGTGCCAGCAGCCCGACAGGTTACAATGAGCAGTTCTTC. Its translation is CASSPTGYNEQFF.

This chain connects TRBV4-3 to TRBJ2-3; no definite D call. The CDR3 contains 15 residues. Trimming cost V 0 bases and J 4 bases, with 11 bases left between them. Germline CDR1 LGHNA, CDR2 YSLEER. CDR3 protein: CASSQDVIASDTQYF. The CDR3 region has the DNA TGCGCCAGCAGCCAAGATGTGATAGCTTCAGATACGCAGTATTTT.

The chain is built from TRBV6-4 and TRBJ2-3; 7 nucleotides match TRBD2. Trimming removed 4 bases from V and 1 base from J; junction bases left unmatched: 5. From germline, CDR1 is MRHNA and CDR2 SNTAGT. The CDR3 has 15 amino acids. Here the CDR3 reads CASSVQAGGTDTQYF. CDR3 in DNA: TGTGCCAGCAGTGTGCAGGCGGGAGGCACAGATACGCAGTATTTT.

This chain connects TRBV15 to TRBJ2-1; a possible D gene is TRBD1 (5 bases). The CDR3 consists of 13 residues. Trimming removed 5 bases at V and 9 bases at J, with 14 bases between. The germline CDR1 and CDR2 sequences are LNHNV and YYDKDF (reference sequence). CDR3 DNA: TGTGCCACCAGCTCGAGATGGGGCGGTGAGCAGTTCTTC. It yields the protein CATSSRWGGEQFF.

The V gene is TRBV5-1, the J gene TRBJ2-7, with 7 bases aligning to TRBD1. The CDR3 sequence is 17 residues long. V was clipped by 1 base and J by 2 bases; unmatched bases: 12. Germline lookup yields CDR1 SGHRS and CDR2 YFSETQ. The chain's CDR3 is CASSLLPLLGQPYEQYF. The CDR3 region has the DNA TGCGCCAGCAGCTTGCTCCCTCTGTTGGGACAGCCCTACGAGCAGTACTTC. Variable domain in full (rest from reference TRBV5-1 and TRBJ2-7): KAGVTQTPRYLIKTRGQQVTLSCSPISGHRSVSWYQQTPGQGLQFLFEYFSETQRNKGNFPGRFSGRQFSNSRSEMNVSTLELGDSALYLCASSLLPLLGQPYEQYFGPGTRLTVT.

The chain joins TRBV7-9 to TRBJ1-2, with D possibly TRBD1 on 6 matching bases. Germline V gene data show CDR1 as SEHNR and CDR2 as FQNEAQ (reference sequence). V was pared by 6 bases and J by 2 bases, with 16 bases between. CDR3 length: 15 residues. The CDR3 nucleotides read TGTGCCAGCAGTCCGCCGGACAGAGTAAACTATGGCTACACCTTC. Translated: CASSPPDRVNYGYTF.

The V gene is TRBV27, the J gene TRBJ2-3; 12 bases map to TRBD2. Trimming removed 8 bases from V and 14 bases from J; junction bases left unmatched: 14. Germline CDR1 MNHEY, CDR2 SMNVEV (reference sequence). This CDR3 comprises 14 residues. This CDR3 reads CASGPSGRARLGYF. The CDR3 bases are TGTGCCAGCGGGCCTAGCGGGAGGGCCCGGCTGGGGTATTTT.

The CDR3 is CASSPRAGYQETQYF. CDR3 DNA sequence: TGTGCCAGCAGCCCCAGAGCGGGGTACCAAGAGACCCAGTACTTC. The gene calls are TRBV9 and TRBJ2-5, with 7 bases matching TRBD2. Germline lookup yields CDR1 SGDLS and CDR2 YYNGEE. With 4 bases clipped from V and 0 bases from J, the junction kept 6 bases outside the gene matches. The CDR3 is 15 residues long. Looking up the rest from reference TRBV9 and TRBJ2-5 gives the full variable domain: DSGVTQTPKHLITATGQRVTLRCSPRSGDLSVYWYQQSLDQGLQFLIQYYNGEERAKGNILERFSAQQFPDLHSELNLSSLELGDSALYFCASSPRAGYQETQYFGPGTRLLVL.

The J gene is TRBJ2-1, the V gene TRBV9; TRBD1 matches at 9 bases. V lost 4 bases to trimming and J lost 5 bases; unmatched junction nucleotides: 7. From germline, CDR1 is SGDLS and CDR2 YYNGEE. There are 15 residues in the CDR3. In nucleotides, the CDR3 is TGTGCCAGCAGCCCAGGGACAGGGTCCAACAATGAGCAGTTCTTC. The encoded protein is CASSPGTGSNNEQFF.